This T cell receptor (beta chain) was sequenced for a study of cytomegalovirus exposure and HLA in healthy donors. Overall study context: Roughly 180 million T cells yielded 90 million to 130 million unique TCR beta sequences, as an earlier analysis found. Genetic ancestry analysis placed approximately 78% of the 398 donors that were genotyped in the Caucasian-associated cluster. Whole-study findings and limits: The study flagged about 150 TCR beta chains as cytomegalovirus-associated.

With respect to this clone: The antigen remains unidentified.

60 Vbeta and 13 Jbeta primers were used in PCR. Assay: immunoSEQ multiplex PCR; the TCRdb copy retains only in-frame clones and omits some. The sample includes 150,000 to 200,000 clones, about 78% of them seen just once. Sample: PBMCs. This receptor was obtained from a woman between 50 and 59 years old in good health and CMV-seropositive.

The CDR3 coding sequence is TGTGCCAGCAGCGTACTGCCCAGCGGGGAATCCACAGATACGCAGTATTTT. This translates into CASSVLPSGESTDTQYF. The chain carries TRBV9 and TRBJ2-3; 7 bases fit TRBD2. Trimming removed 1 base from V and 2 bases from J; junction bases left unmatched: 10. This CDR3 region has 17 residues. CDR1 is SGDLS, CDR2 YYNGEE, per germline.